The 6 T cell receptor beta chains below come from one sample, sequenced in a study of untreated major depressive disorder. Repertoires were generated with immunoSEQ multiplex PCR, while TCRdb's copy carries only in-frame clones and drops some. The profile shows nearly 20,000 clones, about 85% of them singletons. Sequencing used CD4+ T cells from PBMCs. These receptors all come from a woman in her 30s in good health.

This chain uses TRBV5-1 with TRBJ1-3; 7 positions match TRBD1. CDR1 is SGHRS, CDR2 YFSETQ, per germline. V shed 0 bases, J shed 2 bases, and the junction held 5 bases outside the gene matches. The CDR3 totals 16 residues. The CDR3 reads CASSLAGRGTGNTIYF. The CDR3 nucleotides read TGCGCCAGCAGCTTGGCCGGCAGGGGGACTGGAAACACCATATATTTT.

The chain employs TRBV6-4 and TRBJ2-7; D might be TRBD1 (5 bases). Germline values: CDR1 MRHNA, CDR2 SNTAGT. V was cut by 8 bases and J by 5 bases, with 25 bases left in between. The CDR3 has 16 residues. This chain's CDR3 is CASECSLGQGRNEQYF. As DNA, the CDR3 is TGTGCCAGCGAGTGTTCCCTCGGGCAGGGTCGGAACGAGCAGTACTTC.

V is TRBV2 and J is TRBJ1-5; TRBD1 is a possible D gene (5 bases). Germline-derived CDR1 and CDR2 are SNHLY and FYNNEI. The CDR3 sequence is 13 residues long. V gave up 4 bases and J gave up 1 base, with 5 bases separating them. In DNA, the CDR3 is TGTGCCAGCAGTGCAGGGAGCAATCAGCCCCAGCATTTT. Its protein product is CASSAGSNQPQHF. Together with reference TRBV2 and TRBJ1-5, the CDR3 gives the full variable domain: EPEVTQTPSHQVTQMGQEVILRCVPISNHLYFYWYRQILGQKVEFLVSFYNNEISEKSEIFDDQFSVERPDGSNFTLKIRSTKLEDSAMYFCASSAGSNQPQHFGDGTRLSIL.

The chain employs TRBV10-3 and TRBJ2-3; perhaps TRBD1 as D (5 bases). Germline V lookup: CDR1 ENHRY, CDR2 SYGVKD. V was trimmed by 10 bases and J by 2 bases, leaving 16 bases between them. The CDR3 is made up of 14 amino acids. The CDR3 is CATQPPGFTDTQYF. CDR3 DNA: TGTGCCACCCAACCGCCAGGGTTCACAGATACGCAGTATTTT.

The chain employs TRBV9 and TRBJ2-3; D might be TRBD2 (5 bases). The CDR3 consists of 15 residues. Germline V gene data show CDR1 as SGDLS and CDR2 as YYNGEE. Trimming cost V 2 bases and J 4 bases, with 14 bases left between them. This CDR3 is CASSVREGRSDTQYF. In DNA form, the CDR3 reads TGTGCCAGCAGCGTGAGAGAGGGCCGCTCAGATACGCAGTATTTT.

The rearrangement joins TRBV6-1 to TRBJ1-5; 7 nucleotides align to TRBD1. V was clipped by 6 bases and J by 9 bases; unmatched bases: 11. The CDR3 contains 14 residues. Germline CDR1 MNHNS, CDR2 SASEGT. CDR3 nucleotide sequence: TGTGCCAGCAGCCGGGACAGTTCAATTGGGCCCCAGCATTTT. It codes for CASSRDSSIGPQHF.